The 14 T cell receptor beta chains reported below all come from one sample, sequenced in a study of T cell responses to AZD1222 COVID-19 vaccine. Libraries were prepared by immunoSEQ multiplex PCR; TCRdb keeps only in-frame clonotypes and omits some of them. Counted here are around 150,000 clones, approximately 88% occurring once; the ten biggest clones make up around 3.4%. Material: peripheral blood, obtained on day 0 of MenACWY control vaccination. The receptors derive from an adult in good health.

This clone is classed as medium-sized. Other DNA variants within this sample encode the same CDR3. V gene TRBV27 combines with J gene TRBJ1-2; TRBD1 might be the D (6 bases). Germline lookup yields CDR1 MNHEY and CDR2 SMNVEV (reference sequence). The CDR3 has 14 residues. V was cut by 2 bases and J by 2 bases, with 9 bases left in between. The DNA of the CDR3 is TGTGCCAGCAGTTTAAGTGGGGGCAACTATGGCTACACCTTC. Protein: CASSLSGGNYGYTF.

Only a few counts were recorded for this clone. The chain recombines TRBV5-1 with TRBJ1-1; D remains unclear. This CDR3 is built from 15 residues. V lost 1 base, J lost 3 bases, and 13 bases lay in between. The germline V gene encodes CDR1 SGHRS and CDR2 YFSETQ. The CDR3, as DNA: TGCGCCAGCAGCTTGAGACCCGTGCGGGACACTGAAGCTTTCTTT. Its protein is CASSLRPVRDTEAFF.

The chain carries TRBV19 and TRBJ1-4; no reliable D call. This CDR3 contains 15 residues. Trimming removed 6 bases at V and 0 bases at J, with 11 bases between. Looked up from germline, CDR1 is LNHDA and CDR2 is SQIVND (reference sequence). This CDR3 reads CASSSSRPTNEKLFF. The CDR3 DNA follows: TGTGCCAGTAGCTCTTCCCGACCAACTAATGAAAAACTGTTTTTT.

The gene calls are TRBV28 and TRBJ2-2, with 8 positions matching TRBD1. CDR3 length equals 15 residues. Germline CDR1 MDHEN, CDR2 SYDVKM. Trimming took 5 bases from V and 7 from J; bases not matched to a gene: 9. CDR3 in DNA: TGTGCCAGCAGTCCGAGGACAGGGCTGATCGGGGAGCTGTTTTTT. Amino acid sequence: CASSPRTGLIGELFF. The entire variable domain, with the rest obtained from reference TRBV28 and TRBJ2-2, is as follows: DVKVTQSSRYLVKRTGEKVFLECVQDMDHENMFWYRQDPGLGLRLIYFSYDVKMKEKGDIPEGYSVSREKKERFSLILESASTNQTSMYLCASSPRTGLIGELFFGEGSRLTVL.

The chain combines TRBV3-1 (or the pseudogene TRBV3-2) with TRBJ2-3; tentatively, D is TRBD2 (5 bases). The CDR3 totals 15 residues. Trimming removed 0 bases at V and 3 bases at J, with 10 bases between. The germline V gene encodes CDR1 LGHDT and CDR2 YNNKEL (reference sequence). The CDR3 DNA is TGTGCCAGCAGCCAAGAGGGAGTTTGGACAGATACGCAGTATTTT. Residues: CASSQEGVWTDTQYF.

The gene calls are TRBV7-2 and TRBJ2-7; 13 bases fit TRBD2. This CDR3 is 14 amino acids long. Germline values: CDR1 SGHTA, CDR2 FQGNSA. V was clipped by 5 bases and J by 5 bases; unmatched bases: 3. The CDR3 loop is CASSLGTSGNEQYF. The CDR3 DNA is TGTGCCAGCAGCCTGGGGACTAGCGGGAACGAGCAGTACTTC. The full variable domain, completed using reference TRBV7-2 and TRBJ2-7, is GAGVSQSPSNKVTEKGKDVELRCDPISGHTALYWYRQSLGQGLEFLIYFQGNSAPDKSGLPSDRFSAERTGGSVSTLTIQRTQQEDSAVYLCASSLGTSGNEQYFGPGTRLTVT.

The chain carries TRBV29-1 and TRBJ2-2; 10 bases match TRBD2. This CDR3 spans 19 amino acids. CDR1 and CDR2 from the germline V gene are SQVTM and ANQGSEA. V was clipped by 4 bases and J by 3 bases; unmatched bases: 17. CDR3 residues: CSVAGPRASGSGYTGELFF. DNA of the CDR3: TGCAGCGTTGCAGGGCCCCGGGCTAGCGGGAGTGGGTACACCGGGGAGCTGTTTTTT.

CDR3 DNA sequence: TGTGCCAGCAGACTCGACTACTCTGGGGCCAACGTCCTGACTTTC. Encoded protein: CASRLDYSGANVLTF. This chain links TRBV6-5 with TRBJ2-6, with a possible D match to TRBD2 (5 bases). V was trimmed by 6 bases and J by 0 bases, leaving 9 bases between them. The CDR3 has 15 residues. Germline V CDR1 and CDR2: MNHEY, SVGAGI.

V usage is TRBV29-1 and J usage is TRBJ2-7; 9 positions match TRBD1. J gave up 5 bases and V 6 bases, and 14 bases lay outside the gene matches. The CDR3 totals 15 residues. Germline CDR1 and CDR2: SQVTM and ANQGSEA. CDR3 protein: CSVQDRGPYNNEQYF. DNA for the CDR3: TGCAGCGTACAGGACAGGGGCCCCTATAATAACGAGCAGTACTTC.

CDR3 sequence: CASSLLFEQFF. CDR3 DNA sequence: TGTGCCAGCAGTTTACTGTTTGAGCAGTTCTTC. The V and J genes are TRBV12-3 or TRBV12-4 and TRBJ2-1; D unresolved. CDR3 length equals 11 residues. Trimming removed 2 bases at V and 9 bases at J, with 5 bases between.

V usage is TRBV14 and J usage is TRBJ1-2, with a tentative D call TRBD1 (5 bases). The V end was cut by 1 base, the J end by 1 base, with 19 bases between. CDR3 size: 18 residues. Germline CDR1 is SGHDN and CDR2 is FVKESK. This chain's CDR3 is CASSQAGTRGRFNYGYTF. The CDR3, as DNA: TGTGCCAGCAGCCAAGCCGGGACGAGAGGCCGGTTTAACTATGGCTACACCTTC.

The chain is built from TRBV28 and TRBJ1-6; D remains unclear. Germline CDR1 reads MDHEN; CDR2 reads SYDVKM. V lost 4 bases, J lost 6 bases, and 13 bases lay in between. The CDR3 loop spans 15 amino acids. In DNA, the CDR3 is TGTGCCAGCAGTTCACTTCCGGGATTTAATTCACCCCTCCACTTT. As protein: CASSSLPGFNSPLHF.

The rearrangement links TRBV2 to TRBJ1-6; the D is unclear. Germline CDR1 reads SNHLY; CDR2 reads FYNNEI. This CDR3 is 14 amino acids long. Trimming removed 1 base at V and 9 bases at J, with 10 bases between. The CDR3 spells CASSEEGYGSPLHF. For the CDR3, the DNA is TGTGCCAGCAGTGAAGAGGGATACGGTTCACCCCTCCACTTT.

A remark on this clone: At one end, the junction sequence differs from germline, possibly due to a read error. This chain joins TRBV30 and TRBJ1-5; D unclear. The germline CDR1 and CDR2 sequences are GTSNPN and SVGIG (reference sequence). This CDR3 contains 12 residues. CDR3 coding DNA: TGTGTCTGGAGTACCTTCCATCAGCCCCAGCATTTT. Its protein is CVWSTFHQPQHF.